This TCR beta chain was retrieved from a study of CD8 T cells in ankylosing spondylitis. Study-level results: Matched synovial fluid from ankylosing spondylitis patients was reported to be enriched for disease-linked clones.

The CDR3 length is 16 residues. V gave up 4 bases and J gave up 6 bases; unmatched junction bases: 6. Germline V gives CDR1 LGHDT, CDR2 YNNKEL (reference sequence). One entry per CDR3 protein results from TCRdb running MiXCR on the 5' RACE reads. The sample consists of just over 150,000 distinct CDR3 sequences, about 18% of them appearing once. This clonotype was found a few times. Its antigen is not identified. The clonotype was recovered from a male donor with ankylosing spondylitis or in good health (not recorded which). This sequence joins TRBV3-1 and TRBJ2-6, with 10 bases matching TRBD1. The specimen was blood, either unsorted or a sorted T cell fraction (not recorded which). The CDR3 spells CASSRDGTGAANVLTF. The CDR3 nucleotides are TGTGCCAGCAGCCGTGACGGGACAGGGGCGGCCAACGTCCTGACTTTC.